The 30 T cell receptor beta chains presented below share a single source sample, sequenced in a study of CD8 T cells in ankylosing spondylitis. TCRdb processed the 5' RACE reads anew with MiXCR; each CDR3 protein has one entry. The sample consists of roughly 40,000 distinct CDR3 sequences, approximately 2.6% of them appearing once. Sequencing input: blood, either unsorted or a sorted T cell fraction (not recorded which). These receptors were taken from a male donor with ankylosing spondylitis or in good health (not recorded which).

This clonotype was counted ten times or more. V gene TRBV9 combines with J gene TRBJ1-4, with a weak D call TRBD1 (5 bases). The V and J ends lost 0 bases and 5 bases respectively, with 11 bases between them. Germline V gives CDR1 SGDLS, CDR2 YYNGEE. The CDR3 has 15 amino acids. Written as DNA, the CDR3 is TGTGCCAGCAGCGTAGGGGGGTTACCGAATGAAAAACTGTTTTTT. This translates into CASSVGGLPNEKLFF.

This clonotype was found many times. The chain combines TRBV25-1 with TRBJ1-3; D unclear. Germline CDR1 MGHDK, CDR2 SYGVNS. V lost 9 bases and J 0 bases, leaving 9 bases between the germline ends. The length of the CDR3 is 13 residues. DNA of the CDR3: TGTGCCAGAGGGTCTAGCTCTGGAAACACCATATATTTT. This encodes CARGSSSGNTIYF.

This clonotype has ten or more counts. This chain links TRBV9 with TRBJ1-3; no reliable D call. The CDR3 runs to 14 residues. The germline V gene has CDR1 SGDLS and CDR2 YYNGEE. Deletions cut 3 bases from V and 0 bases from J, with 7 bases between. DNA of the CDR3: TGTGCCAGCAGCGACTTTCGCTCTGGAAACACCATATATTTT. Translated: CASSDFRSGNTIYF.

This clonotype was recorded many times. The chain uses TRBV9 and TRBJ2-7; D is unresolved. V dropped 0 bases and J dropped 0 bases, with 13 bases sitting between them. This CDR3 comprises 16 residues. Germline V lookup: CDR1 SGDLS, CDR2 YYNGEE. CDR3 protein: CASSVAVGSNSYEQYF. The CDR3 DNA reads TGTGCCAGCAGCGTAGCAGTCGGAAGTAACTCCTACGAGCAGTACTTC.

This clonotype was recorded many times. V and J are TRBV9 and TRBJ1-5, with unresolved D. The CDR3 length is 13 residues. V was cut by 1 base and J by 7 bases, with 9 bases left in between. Germline values: CDR1 SGDLS, CDR2 YYNGEE. This chain's CDR3 is CASSVSMGQPQHF. For the CDR3, the DNA is TGTGCCAGCAGCGTATCCATGGGCCAGCCCCAGCATTTT. Variable domain in full (rest from reference TRBV9 and TRBJ1-5): DSGVTQTPKHLITATGQRVTLRCSPRSGDLSVYWYQQSLDQGLQFLIQYYNGEERAKGNILERFSAQQFPDLHSELNLSSLELGDSALYFCASSVSMGQPQHFGDGTRLSIL.

This clonotype was counted many times. A much larger clone differs from this one at a single base, so this may be a read error. The chain is built from TRBV9 and TRBJ2-2; D gene unclear. CDR3 length: 13 residues. CDR1 is SGDLS and CDR2 is YYNGEE in the germline V gene. V was pared by 0 bases and J by 6 bases, with 6 bases between. This chain's CDR3 is CASSVVGPGELFF. The CDR3 nucleotides read TGTGCCAGCAGCGTAGTCGGGCCCGGGGAGCTGTTTTTT.

This clonotype was seen repeatedly, ten times or more. CDR3: CASSVGSDRIGEKLFF. The CDR3, as DNA: TGTGCCAGCAGCGTAGGGTCGGACAGGATCGGTGAAAAACTGTTTTTT. This rearrangement joins TRBV9 to TRBJ1-4; 7 bases match TRBD1. Trimming took 0 bases from V and 7 from J; bases not matched to a gene: 9. The CDR3 extends over 16 amino acids. Germline CDR1 and CDR2: SGDLS and YYNGEE.

The table lists this clonotype with many counts. The chain joins TRBV9 to TRBJ2-5; the D gene could be TRBD1 or TRBD2 (5 bases each). The germline V gene has CDR1 SGDLS and CDR2 YYNGEE. CDR3 length: 17 amino acids. V lost 2 bases, J lost 1 base, and 18 bases lay in between. CDR3 residues: CASSVGPLNDFQETQYF. In DNA form, the CDR3 reads TGTGCCAGCAGCGTGGGACCGCTGAATGACTTCCAAGAGACCCAGTACTTC. The full variable domain, completed using reference TRBV9 and TRBJ2-5, is DSGVTQTPKHLITATGQRVTLRCSPRSGDLSVYWYQQSLDQGLQFLIQYYNGEERAKGNILERFSAQQFPDLHSELNLSSLELGDSALYFCASSVGPLNDFQETQYFGPGTRLLVL.

This clonotype was counted many times. This chain joins TRBV9 and TRBJ1-1; D gene unclear. Trimming pared 3 bases from V and 3 bases from J, leaving 9 bases between. Germline V CDR1 and CDR2: SGDLS, YYNGEE. The length of the CDR3 is 13 residues. The CDR3 DNA reads as TGTGCCAGCAGCGACAGCCCCGACACTGAAGCTTTCTTT. Its translation is CASSDSPDTEAFF.

This clonotype was recorded many times. The J gene is TRBJ2-2, the V gene TRBV9; the D is unclear. Between the trimmed V and J ends, which lost 6 bases and 6 bases, there was a span of 18 bases. CDR1 SGDLS and CDR2 YYNGEE come from the germline V gene. The CDR3 is 15 residues long. The CDR3 is CASNPLPIVSGELFF. In DNA, the CDR3 is TGTGCCAGCAACCCCCTGCCCATCGTCTCCGGGGAGCTGTTTTTT.

A word on this clonotype: Given a much more abundant clone one base away, this may be a read error. The rearrangement links TRBV9 to TRBJ2-3, with D unclear. CDR1 and CDR2 (germline): SGDLS, YYNGEE. The CDR3 totals 16 residues. The CDR3 DNA sequence: TGTGCCAGCAGAGTAGTCCCCGGGCTAGTCACAGATACGCAGTATTTT. It specifies CASRVVPGLVTDTQYF.

There are many counts of this clonotype. The J gene is TRBJ2-3, the V gene TRBV9, with 7 bases identical to TRBD2. This CDR3 comprises 15 residues. CDR1 and CDR2 (germline): SGDLS, YYNGEE. The V segment lost 6 bases and the J segment 7 bases; nucleotides outside the gene matches: 14. The CDR3 nucleotides read TGTGCCAGCACCACGGGGATAGCGGGCGGGAATACGCAGTATTTT. The encoded protein is CASTTGIAGGNTQYF.

This clonotype came up many times. The chain is built from TRBV9 and TRBJ1-4; no clear D. CDR1 SGDLS and CDR2 YYNGEE come from the germline V gene. Between the trimmed V and J ends, which lost 1 base and 6 bases, there was a span of 19 bases. The CDR3 is made up of 17 amino acids. The CDR3 coding sequence is TGTGCCAGCAGCGTAAGTTATGGCGGCGGAGGTGATGAAAAACTGTTTTTT. Its translation is CASSVSYGGGGDEKLFF. The full variable domain, completed using reference TRBV9 and TRBJ1-4, is DSGVTQTPKHLITATGQRVTLRCSPRSGDLSVYWYQQSLDQGLQFLIQYYNGEERAKGNILERFSAQQFPDLHSELNLSSLELGDSALYFCASSVSYGGGGDEKLFFGSGTQLSVL.

This clonotype has a count of ten or more. J is TRBJ2-2 and V is TRBV9, with TRBD2 as a possible D gene (6 bases). The V gene lost 5 bases and the J gene lost 1 base, with 9 bases spanning the gap. The CDR3 consists of 14 residues. CDR1 and CDR2 (germline): SGDLS, YYNGEE. The CDR3 nucleotides read TGTGCCAGCAGTCTGGAGGGGAACACCGGGGAGCTGTTTTTT. Protein sequence: CASSLEGNTGELFF.

This clonotype is medium-sized (0.01 to 0.1%) within its sample. The chain couples TRBV9 to TRBJ1-1, with D maybe TRBD1 (6 bases). The germline gives CDR1 SGDLS, CDR2 YYNGEE. V was pared by 2 bases and J by 6 bases, with 11 bases between. The CDR3 loop spans 13 amino acids. CDR3 in DNA: TGTGCCAGCAGCGTTGGGGGCAGGGCTGAAGCTTTCTTT. This codes for CASSVGGRAEAFF.

This clonotype was seen ten or more times. V is TRBV9 and J is TRBJ2-3; 7 nucleotides agree with TRBD1. The ends lost 2 bases at V and 3 bases at J; junction bases unmatched: 6. Germline lookup yields CDR1 SGDLS and CDR2 YYNGEE. This CDR3 comprises 15 residues. The CDR3 region has the DNA TGTGCCAGCAGCGTCCAGGGGGTCAAAACAGATACGCAGTATTTT. Its translation is CASSVQGVKTDTQYF. Full variable domain (remainder filled in from reference TRBV9 and TRBJ2-3): DSGVTQTPKHLITATGQRVTLRCSPRSGDLSVYWYQQSLDQGLQFLIQYYNGEERAKGNILERFSAQQFPDLHSELNLSSLELGDSALYFCASSVQGVKTDTQYFGPGTRLTVL.

Concerning this clonotype itself: Since a much larger clone is just one base distant, this may be a read error. V gene TRBV9 combines with J gene TRBJ2-5, with D maybe TRBD2 (5 bases). CDR3 size: 14 residues. Deletions cut 1 base from V and 4 bases from J, with 11 bases between. Germline-derived CDR1 and CDR2 are SGDLS and YYNGEE. DNA of the CDR3: TGTGCCAGCAGCGTACTGGCGGGCCGAGAGACCCAGTACTTC. Translating gives CASSVLAGRETQYF.

This clonotype was recorded at least ten times. This chain joins TRBV9 and TRBJ2-5; TRBD2 agrees at 9 bases. The CDR3 is 17 amino acids. The V gene's germline CDR1 is SGDLS and CDR2 YYNGEE. V shed 0 bases, J shed 3 bases, and the junction held 9 bases outside the gene matches. CDR3 loop: CASSVGPSGTFEETQYF. DNA of the CDR3: TGTGCCAGCAGCGTAGGTCCTAGCGGGACTTTCGAAGAGACCCAGTACTTC.

This clonotype was seen many times. This chain joins TRBV9 and TRBJ2-3; D tentatively fits TRBD1 or TRBD2 (5 bases each). The CDR3 totals 17 residues. Germline loops: CDR1 SGDLS, CDR2 YYNGEE. V was pared by 0 bases and J by 2 bases, with 16 bases between. The CDR3 DNA is TGTGCCAGCAGCGTAGAGCTCCCTGGGACCTACACAGATACGCAGTATTTT. The encoded protein is CASSVELPGTYTDTQYF.

This clonotype is labeled as medium-sized. The chain joins TRBV29-1 to TRBJ2-7; the D is unclear. The CDR3 sequence is 11 residues long. From germline, CDR1 is SQVTM and CDR2 ANQGSEA. Trimming removed 5 bases from V and 5 bases from J, with 10 bases in between. The CDR3 region has the DNA TGCAGCGTTCCGGCCTCAAACGAGCAGTACTTC. Residues: CSVPASNEQYF.

This clonotype was counted ten times or more. The V gene is TRBV9, the J gene TRBJ2-5; the match to TRBD2 covers 12 bases. The CDR3 length is 15 residues. Germline lookup yields CDR1 SGDLS and CDR2 YYNGEE. Trimming cost V 3 bases and J 3 bases; bases outside gene matches: 3. CDR3 amino acids: CASSELAGGKETQYF. The DNA for the CDR3 is TGTGCCAGCAGCGAGCTAGCGGGAGGGAAAGAGACCCAGTACTTC.

The sample holds many counts of this clonotype. DNA of the CDR3: TGTGCCAGCAGCGCAGACAGGGGCGTTGAAAAACTGTTTTTT. Translation: CASSADRGVEKLFF. The chain carries TRBV9 and TRBJ1-4; the match to TRBD1 covers 8 bases. Germline loops: CDR1 SGDLS, CDR2 YYNGEE. V was pared by 3 bases and J by 7 bases, with 5 bases of the junction left unmatched. The CDR3 covers 14 residues. Together with reference TRBV9 and TRBJ1-4, the CDR3 gives the full variable domain: DSGVTQTPKHLITATGQRVTLRCSPRSGDLSVYWYQQSLDQGLQFLIQYYNGEERAKGNILERFSAQQFPDLHSELNLSSLELGDSALYFCASSADRGVEKLFFGSGTQLSVL.

Sample share makes this clonotype medium-sized. The CDR3 loop is CASSVGRGHSYEQYF. DNA of the CDR3: TGTGCCAGCAGCGTAGGCAGGGGACATTCCTACGAGCAGTACTTC. The rearrangement joins TRBV9 to TRBJ2-7, with D maybe TRBD1 (6 bases). V gave up 0 bases and J gave up 1 base, with 11 bases separating them. The CDR3 consists of 15 residues. From germline, CDR1 is SGDLS and CDR2 YYNGEE.

This clonotype was found many times. The V call is TRBV9, the J call TRBJ1-4, with TRBD1 matching over 9 bases. V was clipped by 5 bases and J by 2 bases; unmatched bases: 7. The length of the CDR3 is 16 residues. Germline values: CDR1 SGDLS, CDR2 YYNGEE. CDR3 loop: CASSTGGTSTNEKLFF. The CDR3 coding sequence is TGTGCCAGCAGTACAGGGGGCACGTCGACTAATGAAAAACTGTTTTTT. Based on the CDR3 plus reference TRBV9 and TRBJ1-4, the full variable domain is DSGVTQTPKHLITATGQRVTLRCSPRSGDLSVYWYQQSLDQGLQFLIQYYNGEERAKGNILERFSAQQFPDLHSELNLSSLELGDSALYFCASSTGGTSTNEKLFFGSGTQLSVL.

This clonotype was observed at least ten times. The V call is TRBV9, the J call TRBJ2-3; 10 bases fit TRBD2. The CDR3 sequence is 17 residues long. The trim removed 3 bases at V and 3 bases at J, leaving 10 bases unmatched. Germline lookup yields CDR1 SGDLS and CDR2 YYNGEE. The CDR3 protein is CASSAMPGLAPTDTQYF. In DNA form, the CDR3 reads TGTGCCAGCAGCGCGATGCCGGGACTAGCGCCTACAGATACGCAGTATTTT. Complete variable domain (other parts from reference TRBV9 and TRBJ2-3): DSGVTQTPKHLITATGQRVTLRCSPRSGDLSVYWYQQSLDQGLQFLIQYYNGEERAKGNILERFSAQQFPDLHSELNLSSLELGDSALYFCASSAMPGLAPTDTQYFGPGTRLTVL.

To note about this clonotype: Just one base apart from a much larger clone, this may be a read error. The chain employs TRBV9 and TRBJ2-1, with D maybe TRBD2 (5 bases). Deletions cut 2 bases from V and 5 bases from J, with 11 bases between. Per the germline V gene, CDR1 is SGDLS and CDR2 is YYNGEE. CDR3 length: 14 residues. CDR3 DNA: TGTGCCAGCAGCGTCGGGAACCAGGACAATGAGCAGTTCTTC. Encoded protein: CASSVGNQDNEQFF.

The sample holds many counts of this clonotype. In DNA, the CDR3 is TGTGCCAGCAGCGTGGGGAGTGCTAATGAAAAACTGTTTTTT. It yields the protein CASSVGSANEKLFF. V and J are TRBV9 and TRBJ1-4; D gene uncertain. The V end was cut by 2 bases, the J end by 3 bases, with 8 bases between. CDR1 and CDR2 (germline): SGDLS, YYNGEE. CDR3 size: 14 residues.

This clonotype came up many times. V is TRBV9 and J is TRBJ2-2; maybe TRBD1 (6 bases). V was pared by 2 bases and J by 6 bases, with 14 bases between. Germline lookup yields CDR1 SGDLS and CDR2 YYNGEE. The length of the CDR3 is 15 residues. The CDR3 region is CASSVSDRIAGELFF. CDR3 DNA: TGTGCCAGCAGCGTCTCGGACAGAATAGCCGGGGAGCTGTTTTTT.

This clonotype has ten or more counts. This chain uses TRBV9 with TRBJ1-1; D remains ambiguous. This CDR3 is 14 amino acids long. The ends were cut back, 1 base at V and 0 bases at J, with 7 bases in the middle. Germline V CDR1 and CDR2: SGDLS, YYNGEE. The CDR3 sequence: CASSVLPVNTEAFF. As DNA, the CDR3 is TGTGCCAGCAGCGTACTACCGGTGAACACTGAAGCTTTCTTT.

This clonotype was counted at least ten times. The chain recombines TRBV9 with TRBJ2-1; D is unclear. The CDR3 consists of 13 residues. Deletions cut 0 bases from V and 11 bases from J, with 12 bases between. Germline assignment: CDR1 SGDLS and CDR2 YYNGEE. The CDR3 is CASSVGLEPKQFF. CDR3 bases: TGTGCCAGCAGCGTAGGGCTAGAGCCCAAGCAGTTCTTC.